The 23 T cell receptor beta chains below come from one sample, sequenced in a study of T cell changes during pregnancy in multiple sclerosis. The table came from immunoSEQ multiplex PCR; TCRdb's copy has only in-frame clones and leaves some out. The table lists about 39,000 clones, about 91% of them singletons. The sequences come from CD4+ T cells from peripheral blood mononuclear cells, collected after pregnancy. Every receptor here comes from a female donor in good health, enrolled as a control in a pregnancy study.

The genes are TRBV9 and TRBJ1-1, with D unresolved. Germline V gene sequence: CDR1 SGDLS, CDR2 YYNGEE. Trimming stripped 0 bases from V and 0 bases from J, with 12 bases between. The CDR3 has 16 amino acids. CDR3 in amino acids: CASSVGGGLMNTEAFF. CDR3 DNA sequence: TGTGCCAGCAGCGTAGGGGGAGGACTTATGAACACTGAAGCTTTCTTT.

J is TRBJ2-5 and V is TRBV4-3; 8 nucleotides line up with TRBD2. Germline V gene sequence: CDR1 LGHNA, CDR2 YSLEER. The CDR3 totals 15 residues. V trimming: 1 base; J trimming: 2 bases; junction bases outside the gene matches: 3. The CDR3 bases are TGCGCCAGCAGCCAAGGACTAGCGATACAAGAGACCCAGTACTTC. Protein sequence: CASSQGLAIQETQYF.

This clone was found once. The chain has TRBV19 and TRBJ2-7; maybe TRBD1 (5 bases). The CDR3 loop spans 16 amino acids. The ends were cut back, 2 bases at V and 2 bases at J, with 16 bases in the middle. Germline values: CDR1 LNHDA, CDR2 SQIVND (reference sequence). The CDR3, as DNA: TGTGCCAGTAGTATATCCCCTGGACACGTAACCTACGAGCAGTACTTC. Protein sequence: CASSISPGHVTYEQYF.

V is TRBV5-1 and J is TRBJ2-7; 14 positions agree with TRBD2. The V and J ends lost 1 base and 5 bases, in that order; junction bases with no gene match: 8. The V gene's germline CDR1 is SGHRS and CDR2 YFSETQ. The CDR3 spans 17 residues. CDR3 sequence: CASSLRLAGGPSDEQYF. The CDR3 nucleotides read TGCGCCAGCAGCTTGCGACTAGCGGGGGGGCCTAGCGACGAGCAGTACTTC.

The chain links TRBV13 to TRBJ2-7; TRBD2 matches at 11 bases. V gave up 2 bases and J gave up 5 bases; unmatched junction bases: 8. The germline CDR1 and CDR2 sequences are PRHDT and FYEKMQ (reference sequence). This CDR3 is 16 amino acids long. The CDR3 DNA sequence: TGTGCCAGCAGCTTAATAGCGGGAGGGGAGGACAACGAGCAGTACTTC. Protein: CASSLIAGGEDNEQYF.

The CDR3 DNA reads TGCGCCAGCAGCTTGGTTGCAGGCACAGATACGCAGTATTTT. Encoded protein: CASSLVAGTDTQYF. The J gene is TRBJ2-3, the V gene TRBV5-1; no reliable D call. CDR1 and CDR2 from the germline V gene are SGHRS and YFSETQ. This CDR3 is built from 14 residues. V dropped 0 bases and J dropped 1 base, with 6 bases sitting between them.

The rearrangement uses TRBV19 and TRBJ2-7; the match to TRBD2 covers 9 bases. Germline V gives CDR1 LNHDA, CDR2 SQIVND (reference sequence). V dropped 4 bases and J dropped 1; count of bases not matched to a gene: 8. The CDR3 is 16 amino acids. CDR3 sequence (DNA): TGTGCCAGTAGTACTAGCGGGACAAGACGGTCCTACGAGCAGTACTTC. Residues: CASSTSGTRRSYEQYF.

The chain employs TRBV21-1 and TRBJ1-1. TRBV21-1 is listed as a pseudogene. The CDR3 totals 15 residues. The CDR3 loop reads CASSKGSGEDTEAFF. The CDR3, as DNA: TGTGCCAGCAGCAAAGGGTCCGGGGAGGACACTGAAGCTTTCTTT.

The chain has TRBV7-8 and TRBJ2-5, with no clear D. Trimming cost V 4 bases and J 10 bases, with 13 bases left between them. Germline V gene lookup returns CDR1 SGHVS and CDR2 FQNEAQ. This CDR3 region has 12 residues. CDR3 nucleotides: TGTGCCAGCAGCTCCCACGGAGTGGACCAGTACTTC. Translating it yields CASSSHGVDQYF.

This clone was recorded once. This chain uses TRBV18 with TRBJ1-1; 7 nucleotides align to TRBD1. Unmatched junction bases numbered 4, after V lost 0 bases and J lost 3 bases. CDR1 and CDR2 from the germline V gene are KGHSH and LQKENI. CDR3 length equals 15 residues. The CDR3 DNA is TGTGCCAGCTCACCACCCCACAGGGGTTACACTGAAGCTTTCTTT. As protein: CASSPPHRGYTEAFF.

The gene calls are TRBV5-4 and TRBJ1-3; possible D gene TRBD1, 5 bases. Trimming cost V 3 bases and J 0 bases, with 16 bases left between them. The CDR3 is made up of 17 amino acids. In germline, CDR1 is SGHNT, CDR2 YYREEE (reference sequence). CDR3 sequence reads: CASSSLTVASSGNTIYF. The DNA for the CDR3 is TGTGCCAGCAGCTCATTGACAGTCGCAAGCTCTGGAAACACCATATATTTT.

The V call is TRBV28, the J call TRBJ2-5; a possible D gene is TRBD2 (7 bases). CDR1 and CDR2 from the germline V gene are MDHEN and SYDVKM. Trimming removed 1 base at V and 2 bases at J, with 17 bases between. This CDR3 is built from 17 residues. DNA for the CDR3: TGTGCCAGCAGTTTATTAATCGAGGGGGGGGTACAAGAGACCCAGTACTTC. Its translation: CASSLLIEGGVQETQYF.

The chain recombines TRBV9 with TRBJ2-3; unclear D gene. The length of the CDR3 is 13 residues. V was clipped by 3 bases and J by 4 bases, with 9 bases between them. Germline CDR1 and CDR2: SGDLS and YYNGEE. CDR3 amino acids: CASSGRLADTQYF. The CDR3, as DNA: TGTGCCAGCAGCGGGCGGTTGGCAGATACGCAGTATTTT.

The chain recombines TRBV28 with TRBJ2-1; the match to TRBD2 covers 8 bases. The CDR3 spans 15 residues. Trimming took 6 bases from V and 5 from J; bases not matched to a gene: 9. The germline V gene has CDR1 MDHEN and CDR2 SYDVKM. Written as DNA, the CDR3 is TGTGCCAGCAGCCGCTTCGCGGGAGGCCACAATGAGCAGTTCTTC. As protein: CASSRFAGGHNEQFF.

As DNA, the CDR3 is TGTGCCTGGAGTGTAGGACAGGGGCGGTTTGAAAAACTGTTTTTT. Translation: CAWSVGQGRFEKLFF. The chain uses TRBV30 and TRBJ1-4; 9 bases line up with TRBD1. J gave up 7 bases and V 0 bases, and 6 bases lay outside the gene matches. The V gene's germline CDR1 is GTSNPN and CDR2 SVGIG (reference sequence). The CDR3 spans 15 residues.

This clone was found a few times. The chain recombines TRBV4-1 with TRBJ1-2, with TRBD1 matching 7 bases. The CDR3 contains 15 residues. Germline V gene sequence: CDR1 MGHRA, CDR2 YSYEKL. V lost 0 bases, J lost 8 bases, and 9 bases stayed unmatched. The CDR3 DNA reads TGCGCCAGCAGCCAAGATCCAGACAGGGTCTGGGGCTACACCTTC. Protein product: CASSQDPDRVWGYTF.

The chain is built from TRBV7-9 and TRBJ1-3, with D perhaps matching TRBD1 (6 bases). In germline, CDR1 is SEHNR, CDR2 FQNEAQ (reference sequence). This CDR3 has 16 amino acids. V was pared by 5 bases and J by 4 bases, with 18 bases between. In DNA form, the CDR3 reads TGTGCCAGCAGCCAATCGGGGCAGGGGCTCGGAAACACCATATATTTT. This translates into CASSQSGQGLGNTIYF.

This chain connects TRBV5-4 to TRBJ2-1; D perhaps matches TRBD2 (6 bases). The ends were cut back, 3 bases at V and 7 bases at J, with 11 bases in the middle. Germline V gene sequence: CDR1 SGHNT, CDR2 YYREEE (reference sequence). This CDR3 comprises 13 residues. In DNA form, the CDR3 reads TGTGCCAGCAGCTCGACTAGTAGGAATGAGCAGTTCTTC. Translation: CASSSTSRNEQFF.

V and J are TRBV28 and TRBJ2-1; perhaps TRBD2 as D (6 bases). This CDR3 contains 15 residues. The ends were cut back, 3 bases at V and 0 bases at J, with 9 bases in the middle. Germline CDR1 is MDHEN and CDR2 is SYDVKM. In DNA, the CDR3 is TGTGCCAGCAGTTTGGGGGGAGGCTCCTACAATGAGCAGTTCTTC. Its protein is CASSLGGGSYNEQFF.

With regard to this clone: The sample has other DNA sequences that encode this CDR3 too. The rearrangement links TRBV20-1 to TRBJ2-7; D remains ambiguous. The germline V and J ends were trimmed by 2 bases and 9 bases, with 11 bases remaining between them. CDR1 is DFQATT, CDR2 SNEGSKA, per germline (reference sequence). This CDR3 comprises 11 residues. CDR3 residues: CSARPFPGQYF. The CDR3 DNA reads TGCAGTGCTAGACCATTCCCCGGGCAGTACTTC.

V and J are TRBV28 and TRBJ2-7, with D perhaps TRBD1 (5 bases). Germline CDR1 MDHEN, CDR2 SYDVKM. V dropped 1 base and J dropped 3 bases, with 10 bases sitting between them. The CDR3 is 14 residues long. The CDR3 nucleotides are TGTGCCAGCAGTTTATTTGGACATAACTACGAGCAGTACTTC. Translating gives CASSLFGHNYEQYF.

The chain uses TRBV7-2 and TRBJ2-5; 8 bases are a match to TRBD1. V shed 5 bases and J 4 bases; nucleotides not matched to a gene: 12. The CDR3 covers 16 residues. Germline V lookup: CDR1 SGHTA, CDR2 FQGNSA. The chain's CDR3 is CASSPSGTGWRETQYF. The CDR3 DNA reads TGTGCCAGCAGCCCCTCCGGGACAGGCTGGAGAGAGACCCAGTACTTC.

The chain has TRBV7-9 and TRBJ1-1, with D hard to call. The V gene's germline CDR1 is SEHNR and CDR2 FQNEAQ (reference sequence). V shed 2 bases and J shed 5 bases, with 15 bases lying between them. The CDR3 contains 15 residues. The CDR3 region has the DNA TGTGCCAGCAGCTTACGGCTGGGAGGTTCGACTGAAGCTTTCTTT. This encodes CASSLRLGGSTEAFF.